This TCR beta chain was sequenced in a study of blood T cell repertoires in COVID-19. Study members were between about 18 and 95 years old and lived in roughly 24 US regions. Assay used: immunoSEQ multiplex PCR; TCRdb lists only in-frame clones, some missing. The data show fewer than 200,000 clones, roughly 84% seen once. The clonotype was recovered from a human donor with acute COVID-19. The donor label of this sample is uncertain. Sequencing used PBMCs or T cells enriched from blood (not recorded which).

The CDR3 spells CASSLTDNEQFF. The CDR3 DNA sequence: TGTGCCAGCAGCCTAACAGACAATGAGCAGTTCTTC. This sequence joins TRBV2 and TRBJ2-1; D uncertain. CDR1 SNHLY and CDR2 FYNNEI come from the germline V gene. The CDR3 extends over 12 amino acids. The ends were cut back, 6 bases at V and 5 bases at J, with 8 bases in the middle.